What follows are 32 T cell receptor beta chains derived from one specimen sequenced in a study of blood T cells in healthy people across ages. A second 7 to 11 cycle PCR used barcoded and J-beta primers. TCRdb fed the 5' RACE reads into MiXCR, producing one record per CDR3 protein. The sample lists some 1.8 million distinct CDR3 sequences; around 40% were seen once. Sequenced material: blood. The receptors were sampled from a human donor in good health.

V usage is TRBV5-1 and J usage is TRBJ1-1; D ambiguous. In germline, CDR1 is SGHRS, CDR2 YFSETQ. This CDR3 region has 16 residues. Between the trimmed V and J ends, which lost 4 bases and 4 bases, there was a span of 20 bases. The CDR3 bases are TGCGCCAGCAGCCTCGACCTACAGATCGGAGCCACTGAAGCTTTCTTT. Encoded protein: CASSLDLQIGATEAFF.

This clonotype has only a few counts. This chain connects TRBV4-1 to TRBJ1-2, with D perhaps TRBD1 (5 bases). Trimming removed 7 bases from V and 5 bases from J, with 17 bases in between. CDR3 size: 14 residues. The V gene's germline CDR1 is MGHRA and CDR2 YSYEKL. The CDR3 DNA sequence: TGCGCCAGCACCGGCCGGGACTCGCGTTATGGCTACACCTTC. It yields the protein CASTGRDSRYGYTF.

The genes are TRBV20-1 and TRBJ2-5, with D possibly matching TRBD1 (6 bases). The germline V gene encodes CDR1 DFQATT and CDR2 SNEGSKA (reference sequence). Trimming pared 4 bases from V and 4 bases from J, leaving 10 bases between. This CDR3 region has 12 residues. DNA for the CDR3: TGCAGTGCTATGGGCAGGGGAGAGACCCAGTACTTC. Residues: CSAMGRGETQYF.

This rearrangement joins TRBV18 to TRBJ1-6; D is unclear. Trimming stripped 1 base from V and 9 bases from J, with 10 bases between. From germline, CDR1 is KGHSH and CDR2 LQKENI. The CDR3 has 14 residues. CDR3 sequence (DNA): TGTGCCAGCTCACCACAGAGTTCACCTTCACCCCTCCACTTT. Translating gives CASSPQSSPSPLHF.

The gene calls are TRBV9 and TRBJ2-3; D could derive from TRBD1 or TRBD2 (5 bases each). Germline CDR1 SGDLS, CDR2 YYNGEE. V was trimmed by 3 bases and J by 0 bases, leaving 14 bases between them. The CDR3 is 16 residues long. The CDR3 sequence is CASSGGSGTSTDTQYF. CDR3 sequence (DNA): TGTGCCAGCAGCGGGGGGAGCGGAACTAGCACAGATACGCAGTATTTT.

This clonotype showed up just once. The chain carries TRBV7-9 and TRBJ2-3; TRBD2 aligns across 7 bases. CDR1 and CDR2 (germline): SEHNR, FQNEAQ (reference sequence). V gave up 5 bases and J gave up 8 bases; unmatched junction bases: 13. CDR3 length: 15 residues. The CDR3 bases are TGTGCCAGCAGCCCCACGGGACTGCCGGGGGGTACGCAGTATTTT. Protein sequence: CASSPTGLPGGTQYF.

The count of this clonotype is one. The gene calls are TRBV11-2 and TRBJ1-2, with no clear D. CDR1 is SGHAT, CDR2 FQNNGV, per germline. Trimming removed 3 bases from V and 7 bases from J, with 12 bases in between. The CDR3 is made up of 13 amino acids. The CDR3 coding sequence is TGTGCCAGCAGCTTTTTATCCAGCGGTGGCTACACCTTC. Encoded protein: CASSFLSSGGYTF.

V and J are TRBV29-1 and TRBJ2-7; D unclear. CDR3 size: 14 residues. Trimming removed 0 bases from V and 2 bases from J, with 11 bases in between. Looked up from germline, CDR1 is SQVTM and CDR2 is ANQGSEA. This CDR3 reads CSVEDDDKTYEQYF. CDR3 bases: TGCAGCGTTGAAGATGACGACAAAACCTACGAGCAGTACTTC.

The chain uses TRBV7-2 and TRBJ2-5, with D possibly being TRBD1 (5 bases). CDR1 and CDR2 from the germline V gene are SGHTA and FQGNSA. Trimming removed 4 bases from V and 1 base from J, with 10 bases in between. The CDR3 has 14 residues. The CDR3 is CASSYGHTQETQYF. CDR3 in DNA: TGTGCCAGCAGCTACGGACACACCCAAGAGACCCAGTACTTC.

In its sample, this clonotype was seen many times. This chain joins TRBV20-1 and TRBJ2-3, with D perhaps being TRBD1 or TRBD2 (5 bases each). Between the trimmed V and J ends, which lost 5 bases and 2 bases, there was a span of 17 bases. Germline V CDR1 and CDR2: DFQATT, SNEGSKA (reference sequence). The CDR3 covers 15 residues. The CDR3 here is CSAARDDGYTDTQYF. DNA for the CDR3: TGCAGTGCTGCCCGGGACGACGGGTACACAGATACGCAGTATTTT.

V and J are TRBV20-1 and TRBJ1-1, with 10 bases fitting TRBD1. The J segment lost 5 bases and the V segment lost 6 bases, leaving 9 bases of the junction unmatched. Germline loops: CDR1 DFQATT, CDR2 SNEGSKA (reference sequence). The CDR3 runs to 14 residues. The CDR3 DNA is TGCAGTGCCAAAACCCTGGACAGGGGGACTGAAGCTTTCTTT. This codes for CSAKTLDRGTEAFF.

The chain combines TRBV20-1 with TRBJ2-3; 7 positions agree with TRBD2. V trimming: 3 bases; J trimming: 2 bases; junction bases outside the gene matches: 14. The CDR3 has 17 amino acids. Germline CDR1 is DFQATT and CDR2 is SNEGSKA (reference sequence). CDR3 loop: CSASPAGVPPSTDTQYF. CDR3 DNA sequence: TGCAGTGCTAGCCCGGCGGGGGTCCCACCGTCCACAGATACGCAGTATTTT.

Concerning this clonotype: A much bigger clone sits one base away, suggesting this may be a read error. V gene TRBV2 combines with J gene TRBJ2-4; 8 nucleotides align to TRBD2. The J call is in doubt because the DNA end fits TRBJ2-7 better. From germline, CDR1 is SNHLY and CDR2 FYNNEI. This CDR3 region has 15 residues. CDR3 DNA: TGTGCCAGCAGGGGCGGGGCTAGCGGGCTCCACGAGCAGTACTTC. Translation gives CASRGGASGLHEQYF.

This chain connects TRBV7-9 to TRBJ2-5; D is undetermined. Trimming left V 2 bases short and J 2 bases short, with 12 bases between. This CDR3 contains 15 residues. Germline CDR1 SEHNR, CDR2 FQNEAQ (reference sequence). CDR3 nucleotide sequence: TGTGCCAGCAGCTTAATTGACGGCTATCAAGAGACCCAGTACTTC. Residues: CASSLIDGYQETQYF.

This clonotype has only a few counts. The CDR3 DNA is TGCAGTGCTAGTCGCGGGACAGGGTACAATGAGCAGTTCTTC. This gives the protein CSASRGTGYNEQFF. The V gene is TRBV20-1, the J gene TRBJ2-1; TRBD1 matches 9 bases. CDR1 DFQATT and CDR2 SNEGSKA come from the germline V gene (reference sequence). V lost 3 bases to trimming and J lost 4 bases; unmatched junction nucleotides: 4. CDR3 length: 14 residues.

There are a few counts of this clonotype. V usage is TRBV28 and J usage is TRBJ1-3, with D maybe TRBD1 (6 bases). The CDR3 covers 13 residues. Trimming took 9 bases from V and 2 from J, leaving 11 bases between them. Germline loops: CDR1 MDHEN, CDR2 SYDVKM. The CDR3 here is CASLTGPGNTIYF. The CDR3, as DNA: TGTGCCAGTTTGACAGGCCCTGGAAACACCATATATTTT.

This clonotype was counted a single time. This rearrangement joins TRBV4-1 to TRBJ1-2, with TRBD1 as a possible D gene (5 bases). Germline CDR1 and CDR2: MGHRA and YSYEKL. The CDR3 sequence is 15 residues long. V lost 3 bases and J lost 5, with 16 bases in between. Written as DNA, the CDR3 is TGCGCCAGCAGCCAGATCGGGCGGGGGTTGTATGGCTACACCTTC. Protein sequence: CASSQIGRGLYGYTF.

This sequence joins TRBV24-1 and TRBJ2-5, with D uncertain. The DNA end lines up better with TRBJ2-7; the J call may be wrong. The CDR3 consists of 15 residues. The germline CDR1 and CDR2 sequences are KGHDR and SFDVKD. CDR3 sequence reads: CATSDPGPTGNEQYF. In DNA, the CDR3 is TGTGCCACCAGTGACCCCGGACCGACGGGTAACGAGCAGTACTTC.

This sequence joins TRBV7-2 and TRBJ1-1, with D unresolved. The CDR3 contains 14 residues. Trimming pared 5 bases from V and 6 bases from J, leaving 16 bases between. The germline CDR1 and CDR2 sequences are SGHTA and FQGNSA. CDR3 coding DNA: TGTGCCAGCAGCCTCAATTTGGGGTTCCCTGAAGCTTTCTTT. It yields the protein CASSLNLGFPEAFF.

This chain joins TRBV10-3 and TRBJ2-7, with a tentative D call TRBD1 (6 bases). The V gene lost 4 bases and the J gene lost 1 base, with 17 bases spanning the gap. The V gene's germline CDR1 is ENHRY and CDR2 SYGVKD. CDR3 length equals 16 residues. The CDR3 is CAISGGIRDTSYEQYF. Here the CDR3 DNA reads TGTGCCATCAGTGGTGGGATCCGGGACACTTCCTACGAGCAGTACTTC.

The rearrangement links TRBV7-3 to TRBJ1-1; no firm D call. Germline CDR1 reads SGHTA; CDR2 reads FQGTGA. The CDR3 has 13 residues. Deletions cut 2 bases from V and 4 bases from J, with 8 bases between. The CDR3 DNA sequence: TGTGCCAGCAGCTTACAGAGAGGCACTGAAGCTTTCTTT. Its protein product is CASSLQRGTEAFF.

This clonotype was seen a few times. The chain employs TRBV28 and TRBJ2-5, with 7 bases aligning to TRBD2. This CDR3 region has 18 residues. Germline loops: CDR1 MDHEN, CDR2 SYDVKM. J was trimmed by 4 bases and V by 7 bases; bases with no gene match: 21. The CDR3 loop reads CASTPDQRGPKRGETQYF. Written as DNA, the CDR3 is TGTGCCAGCACCCCTGACCAGCGGGGCCCAAAAAGGGGAGAGACCCAGTACTTC.

This chain joins TRBV20-1 and TRBJ1-1, with 7 bases fitting TRBD1. V lost 3 bases to trimming and J lost 3 bases; unmatched junction nucleotides: 13. CDR3 length: 16 residues. Germline CDR1 reads DFQATT; CDR2 reads SNEGSKA (reference sequence). CDR3 sequence reads: CSASTLNRGQYTEAFF. The CDR3 DNA follows: TGCAGTGCTAGTACTCTGAACAGGGGACAGTACACTGAAGCTTTCTTT.

This chain connects TRBV11-3 to TRBJ1-1; tentative D call: TRBD1 (5 bases). Germline lookup yields CDR1 SGHNT and CDR2 YENEEA. Trimming removed 3 bases at V and 11 bases at J, with 10 bases between. The CDR3 covers 11 residues. In DNA form, the CDR3 reads TGTGCCAGCAGCTTGGACTCAGGGGCTTTCTTT. Translating it yields CASSLDSGAFF. Complete variable domain (other parts from reference TRBV11-3 and TRBJ1-1): EAGVVQSPRYKIIEKKQPVAFWCNPISGHNTLYWYLQNLGQGPELLIRYENEEAVDDSQLPKDRFSAERLKGVDSTLKIQPAELGDSAVYLCASSLDSGAFFGQGTRLTVV.

A remark on this clonotype: This sequence may be a read error, since a much larger clone differs from it by one base. The CDR3 bases are TGTGCCAGCAGTGATGACACAGATACGCAGTATTTT. Its protein is CASSDDTDTQYF. The V call is TRBV2, the J call TRBJ2-3; D gene unclear. CDR3 length: 12 amino acids. V shed 3 bases and J shed 2 bases, with 3 bases lying between them. Germline lookup yields CDR1 SNHLY and CDR2 FYNNEI.

This clonotype showed up just a few times. This chain links TRBV5-1 with TRBJ2-4; TRBD1 matches at 11 bases. The J call may not be correct, given that the DNA end is closer to TRBJ2-7. The CDR3 is 16 amino acids. CDR1 and CDR2 from the germline V gene are SGHRS and YFSETQ. The CDR3: CASSLVKGTGGYEQYF. CDR3 DNA: TGCGCCAGCAGCTTGGTGAAAGGGACAGGGGGCTACGAGCAGTACTTC.

The chain recombines TRBV5-1 with TRBJ1-2; a weak D match, TRBD1 (6 bases). Trimming cost V 0 bases and J 10 bases, with 16 bases left between them. The length of the CDR3 is 14 residues. Germline assignment: CDR1 SGHRS and CDR2 YFSETQ. The CDR3 DNA reads TGCGCCAGCAGCTTGGGACAGCTAATGGGGGCCTACACCTTC. Its protein product is CASSLGQLMGAYTF.

V gene TRBV4-3 combines with J gene TRBJ2-4, with 7 nucleotides matching TRBD2. The DNA end favors TRBJ2-5, so the J call may be wrong. CDR1 is LGHNA, CDR2 YSLEER, per germline. The length of the CDR3 is 14 residues. In DNA, the CDR3 is TGCGCCAGCAGCCAAGGCGCTCAGCGGGGGACCCAGTACTTC. Translating gives CASSQGAQRGTQYF.

The gene calls are TRBV6-2 or TRBV6-3 and TRBJ2-5; the D is unclear. The CDR3 extends over 12 amino acids. With 6 bases removed from V and 3 bases from J, the gap between germline ends came to 8 bases. Germline assignment: CDR1 MNHEY and CDR2 SVGEGT. The CDR3 DNA reads TGTGCCAGCAGGGGCGACGAAGAGACCCAGTACTTC. It is translated as CASRGDEETQYF.

For the CDR3, the DNA is TGTGCCAGCAGCTTAGAGGCTAGCTGGTTCGGGGAGACCCAGTACTTC. Translated, it gives CASSLEASWFGETQYF. This chain uses TRBV7-2 with TRBJ2-5; TRBD2 is a possible D gene (5 bases). The CDR3 is 16 amino acids. Looked up from germline, CDR1 is SGHTA and CDR2 is FQGNSA. V was pared by 1 base and J by 5 bases, with 17 bases between.

This chain connects TRBV7-2 to TRBJ2-7, with 8 bases that match TRBD2. The germline V gene encodes CDR1 SGHTA and CDR2 FQGNSA. Trimming cost V 7 bases and J 2 bases; bases outside gene matches: 7. This CDR3 has 14 residues. The CDR3 DNA sequence: TGTGCCAGCAAACCTGCGGGGGGCACCTACGAGCAGTACTTC. The encoded protein is CASKPAGGTYEQYF.

This clonotype was detected a few times. The chain recombines TRBV6-2 or TRBV6-3 with TRBJ2-4; weak D call: TRBD1 (5 bases). CDR3 size: 13 residues. Germline CDR1 MNHEY, CDR2 SVGEGT. With 7 bases removed from V and 5 bases from J, the gap between germline ends came to 12 bases. CDR3 nucleotides: TGTGCCAGCAAGACCCAGGGTGAAAACATTCAGTACTTC. This sequence encodes CASKTQGENIQYF.